The 5 T cell receptor beta chains reported below all come from one sample, sequenced in a study of cytomegalovirus exposure and HLA in healthy donors. The PCR made use of 60 Vbeta and 13 Jbeta primers. The protocol was immunoSEQ multiplex PCR, while the TCRdb copy is restricted to in-frame clones and leaves out a portion. Of more than 95,000 clones listed, over 80% are singletons. Sequencing was carried out using PBMCs. These receptors were collected from a man in his thirties or forties in good health and CMV-seropositive.

V usage is TRBV4-1 and J usage is TRBJ2-1; TRBD2 matches at 7 bases. V was pared by 0 bases and J by 4 bases, with 12 bases of the junction left unmatched. The V gene's germline CDR1 is MGHRA and CDR2 YSYEKL. CDR3 length: 18 amino acids. The CDR3 loop reads CASSQDRGRGGEYNEQFF. In DNA, the CDR3 is TGCGCCAGCAGCCAAGATCGGGGCCGCGGGGGAGAATACAATGAGCAGTTCTTC.

The chain carries TRBV10-2 and TRBJ1-6, with D possibly being TRBD1 (5 bases). V lost 1 base to trimming and J lost 1 base, with 11 bases between them. The germline CDR1 and CDR2 sequences are WSHSY and SAAADI. The CDR3 runs to 17 residues. The CDR3 DNA follows: TGCGCCAGCAGTGAGTTCGGGGGTATATCCTATAATTCACCCCTCCACTTT. Translated, it gives CASSEFGGISYNSPLHF.

As DNA, the CDR3 is TGTGCCAGCAGCCAAGGGGGGGACGACACTGAAGCTTTCTTT. Encoded protein: CASSQGGDDTEAFF. V and J are TRBV7-2 and TRBJ1-1, with D possibly being TRBD1 (6 bases). The CDR3 runs 14 residues. Germline V gives CDR1 SGHTA, CDR2 FQGNSA. Trimming stripped 5 bases from V and 3 bases from J, with 13 bases between.

The chain joins TRBV13 to TRBJ2-7; 10 bases match TRBD1. Losses at the gene ends were 3 bases for V and 3 bases for J; bases not matched to a gene: 5. This CDR3 contains 15 residues. The germline gives CDR1 PRHDT, CDR2 FYEKMQ (reference sequence). This CDR3 reads CASSFRDRGFYEQYF. The CDR3 DNA reads as TGTGCCAGCAGCTTCCGGGACAGGGGATTCTACGAGCAGTACTTC.

The rearrangement links TRBV7-9 to TRBJ2-3; 7 bases align to TRBD1. Germline CDR1 SEHNR, CDR2 FQNEAQ (reference sequence). The V segment lost 0 bases and the J segment 5 bases; nucleotides outside the gene matches: 2. The CDR3 sequence is 14 residues long. The chain's CDR3 is CASSLAQGVDTQYF. The DNA for the CDR3 is TGTGCCAGCAGCTTAGCTCAGGGGGTAGATACGCAGTATTTT.